Shown below are 26 T cell receptor beta chains from a single sample sequenced in a study of cytomegalovirus exposure and HLA in healthy donors. The PCR used 60 Vbeta and 13 Jbeta primers. Data came from immunoSEQ multiplex PCR; TCRdb stores just in-frame clones and leaves some out. The repertoire holds some 75,000 clones, with around 76% as singletons. Specimen: PBMCs. The receptors originated from a man aged 18 to 30 in good health and CMV-seropositive.

This clone was found a few times. The genes are TRBV28 and TRBJ2-2; D gene unclear. V was shortened by 3 bases and J by 7 bases, with 3 bases between the two germline ends. The CDR3 runs to 11 residues. CDR1 and CDR2 (germline): MDHEN, SYDVKM. CDR3 region: CASSFIGELFF. Here the CDR3 DNA reads TGTGCCAGCAGTTTCATCGGGGAGCTGTTTTTT.

The chain uses TRBV28 and TRBJ2-6; tentative D call: TRBD1 (5 bases). This CDR3 comprises 17 residues. Trimming took off 3 bases at V and 0 bases at J, with 12 bases between the two ends. Germline lookup yields CDR1 MDHEN and CDR2 SYDVKM. CDR3 region: CASSFFTGPSGANVLTF. CDR3 DNA: TGTGCCAGCAGTTTCTTCACAGGCCCCTCTGGGGCCAACGTCCTGACTTTC.

The chain joins TRBV9 to TRBJ2-7; TRBD2 matches 14 bases. CDR1 is SGDLS and CDR2 is YYNGEE in the germline V gene. CDR3 length: 17 residues. Trimming removed 0 bases from V and 3 bases from J; junction bases left unmatched: 5. This chain's CDR3 is CASSVDSGLAGGYEQYF. In DNA, the CDR3 is TGTGCCAGCAGCGTAGATTCCGGACTAGCGGGGGGCTACGAGCAGTACTTC.

This chain links TRBV4-1 with TRBJ1-4; 7 bases match TRBD1. The CDR3 extends over 16 amino acids. Germline CDR1 reads MGHRA; CDR2 reads YSYEKL. J lost 5 bases, V lost 3 bases, and 9 bases had no gene match. In nucleotides, the CDR3 is TGCGCCAGCAGCCATACCCCGGGACAGCGGAATGAAAAACTGTTTTTT. Its translation: CASSHTPGQRNEKLFF.

This clone showed up many times. The chain recombines TRBV10-2 with TRBJ2-7; 11 nucleotides match TRBD2. Germline assignment: CDR1 WSHSY and CDR2 SAAADI. The J segment lost 5 bases and the V segment lost 6 bases, leaving 6 bases of the junction unmatched. This CDR3 has 14 residues. This CDR3 is CASRLAGGPHEQYF. CDR3 sequence (DNA): TGCGCCAGCAGATTAGCGGGAGGGCCCCACGAGCAGTACTTC.

V usage is TRBV4-1 and J usage is TRBJ2-5, with 8 bases identical to TRBD1. The V gene's germline CDR1 is MGHRA and CDR2 YSYEKL. The CDR3 runs to 18 residues. The trim removed 4 bases at V and 1 base at J, leaving 14 bases unmatched. The CDR3 loop is CASSLQGGIAEFQETQYF. CDR3 nucleotide sequence: TGCGCCAGCAGCCTACAGGGGGGAATAGCGGAATTCCAAGAGACCCAGTACTTC.

There are a few counts of this clone. The chain joins TRBV5-4 to TRBJ1-3; 7 bases are shared with TRBD1. Trimming cost V 4 bases and J 2 bases; bases outside gene matches: 3. This CDR3 has 14 amino acids. Germline CDR1 SGHNT, CDR2 YYREEE (reference sequence). The CDR3 DNA reads as TGTGCCAGCAGCCGCGACAGGGCTGGAAACACCATATATTTT. Translation: CASSRDRAGNTIYF. The variable domain in full, with the rest retrieved from reference TRBV5-4 and TRBJ1-3, is ETGVTQSPTHLIKTRGQQVTLRCSSQSGHNTVSWYQQALGQGPQFIFQYYREEENGRGNFPPRFSGLQFPNYSSELNVNALELDDSALYLCASSRDRAGNTIYFGEGSWLTVV.

V usage is TRBV4-1 and J usage is TRBJ1-2; D is unclear. V was cut by 0 bases and J by 0 bases, with 11 bases left in between. The length of the CDR3 is 16 residues. The germline V gene encodes CDR1 MGHRA and CDR2 YSYEKL. The CDR3 loop reads CASSQEGSEANYGYTF. The CDR3 DNA reads as TGCGCCAGCAGCCAAGAAGGGTCGGAGGCTAACTATGGCTACACCTTC.

The chain joins TRBV28 to TRBJ1-1; D might be TRBD1 (6 bases). Trimming pared 5 bases from V and 0 bases from J, leaving 10 bases between. This CDR3 comprises 14 residues. Looked up from germline, CDR1 is MDHEN and CDR2 is SYDVKM. CDR3 sequence: CASSPRGMNTEAFF. The CDR3 DNA is TGTGCCAGCAGTCCCAGGGGAATGAACACTGAAGCTTTCTTT.

This rearrangement joins TRBV28 to TRBJ1-5; weak D call: TRBD1 (5 bases). Germline V lookup: CDR1 MDHEN, CDR2 SYDVKM. V lost 3 bases and J 0 bases, leaving 9 bases between the germline ends. This CDR3 has 15 amino acids. CDR3 loop: CASSFDRPSNQPQHF. The CDR3 region has the DNA TGTGCCAGCAGTTTCGACAGACCTAGCAATCAGCCCCAGCATTTT. The whole variable domain, remainder taken from reference TRBV28 and TRBJ1-5, is DVKVTQSSRYLVKRTGEKVFLECVQDMDHENMFWYRQDPGLGLRLIYFSYDVKMKEKGDIPEGYSVSREKKERFSLILESASTNQTSMYLCASSFDRPSNQPQHFGDGTRLSIL.

This clone occurred a few times. J is TRBJ1-1 and V is TRBV14, with D unclear. CDR1 and CDR2 (germline): SGHDN, FVKESK. This CDR3 is 13 amino acids long. Deletions cut 1 base from V and 12 bases from J, with 15 bases between. The DNA for the CDR3 is TGTGCCAGCAGCCAAGGGGAGGCCAGGAGGTCTTTCTTT. Protein: CASSQGEARRSFF.

This clone was recorded once. The gene calls are TRBV7-3 and TRBJ2-5; possibly TRBD1 for D (5 bases). The germline CDR1 and CDR2 sequences are SGHTA and FQGTGA. Trimming took 5 bases from V and 5 from J, leaving 12 bases between them. This CDR3 comprises 13 residues. The CDR3 nucleotides read TGTGCCAGCAGCCAAGGGGCGGTGGAGACCCAGTACTTC. It is translated as CASSQGAVETQYF.

The V and J genes are TRBV12-5 and TRBJ2-5; D gene ambiguous. CDR1 is LGHNT and CDR2 is FRNRAP in the germline V gene. V dropped 7 bases and J dropped 7 bases, with 10 bases sitting between them. The CDR3 consists of 11 residues. The CDR3 is CASVTLRTQYF. The CDR3 region has the DNA TGTGCTAGTGTCACCCTTAGGACCCAGTACTTC. The whole variable domain, filled in from reference TRBV12-5 and TRBJ2-5, reads DARVTQTPRHKVTEMGQEVTMRCQPILGHNTVFWYRQTMMQGLELLAYFRNRAPLDDSGMPKDRFSAEMPDATLATLKIQPSEPRDSAVYFCASVTLRTQYFGPGTRLLVL.

J is TRBJ2-2 and V is TRBV4-1; 14 bases line up with TRBD2. Per the germline V gene, CDR1 is MGHRA and CDR2 is YSYEKL. V was clipped by 2 bases and J by 7 bases; unmatched bases: 9. The CDR3 length is 18 residues. The CDR3 DNA sequence: TGCGCCAGCAGCCAAAACACCGGGACTAGCGGGAGTATCGGGGAGCTGTTTTTT. Residues: CASSQNTGTSGSIGELFF.

This clone was observed a handful of times. The chain joins TRBV10-3 to TRBJ1-1; D possibly corresponds to TRBD1 (5 bases). From germline, CDR1 is ENHRY and CDR2 SYGVKD. Trimming left V 9 bases short and J 0 bases short, with 14 bases between. The CDR3 is made up of 14 amino acids. The chain's CDR3 is CAIQQELMNTEAFF. CDR3 sequence (DNA): TGTGCCATTCAACAGGAGCTGATGAACACTGAAGCTTTCTTT.

This chain joins TRBV5-4 and TRBJ2-7, with D perhaps TRBD1 (5 bases). V was shortened by 3 bases and J by 3 bases, with 16 bases between the two germline ends. The CDR3 spans 15 residues. CDR1 and CDR2 (germline): SGHNT, YYREEE (reference sequence). In nucleotides, the CDR3 is TGTGCCAGCAGCTCGACAGCCGCTAGAAACTACGAGCAGTACTTC. It codes for CASSSTAARNYEQYF.

The V call is TRBV29-1, the J call TRBJ2-5, with a possible D match to TRBD2 (7 bases). The V gene's germline CDR1 is SQVTM and CDR2 ANQGSEA. Trimming removed 4 bases at V and 5 bases at J, with 17 bases between. The CDR3 length is 14 residues. The CDR3: CSVGPSGTGETQYF. CDR3 in DNA: TGCAGCGTTGGGCCTAGCGGAACAGGGGAGACCCAGTACTTC.

V and J are TRBV5-1 and TRBJ2-2, with D possibly TRBD2 on 6 matching bases. The CDR3 consists of 15 residues. Trimming stripped 4 bases from V and 5 bases from J, with 15 bases between. Germline CDR1 is SGHRS and CDR2 is YFSETQ. CDR3 coding DNA: TGCGCCAGCAGCATAACCCGGGAGAGGACCGGGGAGCTGTTTTTT. Protein: CASSITRERTGELFF. Filled out from reference TRBV5-1 and TRBJ2-2, the complete variable domain reads KAGVTQTPRYLIKTRGQQVTLSCSPISGHRSVSWYQQTPGQGLQFLFEYFSETQRNKGNFPGRFSGRQFSNSRSEMNVSTLELGDSALYLCASSITRERTGELFFGEGSRLTVL.

The V call is TRBV11-1, the J call TRBJ2-3, with D perhaps TRBD2 (5 bases). This CDR3 comprises 14 residues. Germline V gives CDR1 SGHAT, CDR2 FQDESV (reference sequence). V was trimmed by 5 bases and J by 1 base, leaving 10 bases between them. CDR3 amino acids: CASSRGLGTDTQYF. DNA of the CDR3: TGTGCCAGCAGCCGGGGATTGGGCACAGATACGCAGTATTTT.

The rearrangement links TRBV28 to TRBJ2-3; 7 bases are shared with TRBD1. The CDR3 loop spans 15 amino acids. Trimming took 5 bases from V and 5 from J; bases not matched to a gene: 10. Germline V gene lookup returns CDR1 MDHEN and CDR2 SYDVKM. Here the CDR3 reads CASSPTYRGRDTQYF. DNA of the CDR3: TGTGCCAGCAGTCCCACTTACAGGGGTAGAGATACGCAGTATTTT.

This clone was counted only a few times. This sample also contains other DNA sequences that code for the same CDR3. This chain connects TRBV5-1 to TRBJ1-5, with 8 bases matching TRBD1. The CDR3 covers 15 residues. Germline V CDR1 and CDR2: SGHRS, YFSETQ. Trimming removed 5 bases from V and 3 bases from J; junction bases left unmatched: 7. The CDR3 protein is CASSSGTGDNQPQHF. DNA for the CDR3: TGCGCCAGCAGTTCCGGGACAGGCGACAATCAGCCCCAGCATTTT. Combining the CDR3 with reference TRBV5-1 and TRBJ1-5 gives the whole variable domain KAGVTQTPRYLIKTRGQQVTLSCSPISGHRSVSWYQQTPGQGLQFLFEYFSETQRNKGNFPGRFSGRQFSNSRSEMNVSTLELGDSALYLCASSSGTGDNQPQHFGDGTRLSIL.

This clone was picked up a small number of times. The chain couples TRBV13 to TRBJ2-7; D might be TRBD2 (6 bases). The CDR3 is 13 amino acids. Germline assignment: CDR1 PRHDT and CDR2 FYEKMQ (reference sequence). Trimming took off 4 bases at V and 2 bases at J, with 9 bases between the two ends. The CDR3 protein is CASSSGGAYEQYF. DNA for the CDR3: TGTGCCAGCAGCTCCGGGGGAGCCTACGAGCAGTACTTC.

This clone showed up just a few times. The gene calls are TRBV6-5 and TRBJ2-1, with D possibly TRBD1 on 5 matching bases. CDR3 length equals 15 residues. CDR1 and CDR2 (germline): MNHEY, SVGAGI. V was pared by 4 bases and J by 3 bases, with 13 bases between. The CDR3 coding sequence is TGTGCCAGCAGTTTAGTCCAGGGTAGCTACAATGAGCAGTTCTTC. Translation: CASSLVQGSYNEQFF.

This chain uses TRBV7-9 with TRBJ2-6, with D perhaps matching TRBD1 (5 bases). This CDR3 spans 17 amino acids. The V and J ends lost 5 bases and 2 bases respectively, with 16 bases between them. The germline gives CDR1 SEHNR, CDR2 FQNEAQ (reference sequence). CDR3 in amino acids: CASSPRDYDPGANVLTF. CDR3 nucleotides: TGTGCCAGCAGCCCCAGGGATTATGACCCTGGGGCCAACGTCCTGACTTTC.

The rearrangement uses TRBV11-2 and TRBJ2-5; D is perhaps TRBD1 (5 bases). The CDR3 extends over 14 amino acids. CDR1 is SGHAT, CDR2 FQNNGV, per germline. Trimming left V 4 bases short and J 4 bases short, with 13 bases between. The CDR3 coding sequence is TGTGCCAGCAGCTCGAGACAGTTCACAGAGACCCAGTACTTC. It encodes CASSSRQFTETQYF.

This clone was recorded a few times. The chain joins TRBV28 to TRBJ1-1; 7 bases agree with TRBD1. The CDR3 is 13 amino acids. Looked up from germline, CDR1 is MDHEN and CDR2 is SYDVKM. Germline trimming cut 7 bases from V and 5 bases from J; bases unmatched to any gene: 7. For the CDR3, the DNA is TGTGCCAGCACCCCAGGGGGAAGGACTGAAGCTTTCTTT. Protein sequence: CASTPGGRTEAFF.